These 9 T cell receptor beta chains came from one sample sequenced in a study of immune evolution from preneoplasia to lung adenocarcinoma. Clones were read by immunoSEQ multiplex PCR, and TCRdb kept only the in-frame ones, dropping some. The data show 3,700 or so clones, 65% to 90% seen once. The sequenced sample consisted of FFPE minimally invasive lung adenocarcinoma tissue. The source of these receptors is a person between 55 and 69 years old with lung adenocarcinoma.

DNA of the CDR3: TGTGCCAGCAGCTCCCAGACGGACTCTGGGGCCAACGTCCTGACTTTC. Translating gives CASSSQTDSGANVLTF. The rearrangement uses TRBV5-6 and TRBJ2-6; D is uncertain. V lost 3 bases, J lost 0 bases, and 10 bases lay in between. The germline V gene encodes CDR1 SGHDT and CDR2 YYEEEE. This CDR3 region has 16 residues.

There are a few counts of this clone. The J gene is TRBJ2-3, the V gene TRBV7-6; TRBD2 is a possible D gene (6 bases). The CDR3 is 15 residues long. Trimming stripped 2 bases from V and 2 bases from J, with 11 bases between. The germline V gene has CDR1 SGHVS and CDR2 FNYEAQ. The chain's CDR3 is CASSLNRGNTDTQYF. The CDR3 bases are TGTGCCAGCAGCTTAAATCGGGGGAACACAGATACGCAGTATTTT.

The genes are TRBV19 and TRBJ1-2; TRBD1 matches at 9 bases. Germline loops: CDR1 LNHDA, CDR2 SQIVND (reference sequence). The CDR3 loop spans 16 amino acids. V lost 5 bases and J lost 5; bases outside the gene matches: 12. CDR3 nucleotides: TGTGCCAGTAGTCCTGGACAGGGGCTGACTTTGTATGGCTACACCTTC. It is translated as CASSPGQGLTLYGYTF.

This clone was counted a single time. This chain connects TRBV10-2 to TRBJ1-5; TRBD1 matches at 7 bases. CDR3 length: 15 residues. The junction had 5 bases not matched to a gene; V was cut back by 3 bases and J by 3 bases. Germline V lookup: CDR1 WSHSY, CDR2 SAAADI. The CDR3 DNA is TGCGCCAGCAGTGACATGGGACAGAACAATCAGCCCCAGCATTTT. It codes for CASSDMGQNNQPQHF.

The chain links TRBV28 to TRBJ2-3; 10 bases are shared with TRBD2. This CDR3 region has 18 residues. The V gene end was trimmed by 4 bases and the J gene end by 3 bases; junction bases not matched to a gene: 13. Germline loops: CDR1 MDHEN, CDR2 SYDVKM. The CDR3 DNA is TGTGCCAGCAGTTCGTTTAGCGGGAGGCCCCAGGGAACAGATACGCAGTATTTT. It specifies CASSSFSGRPQGTDTQYF.

The chain recombines TRBV15 with TRBJ1-3, with D unclear. CDR1 LNHNV and CDR2 YYDKDF come from the germline V gene (reference sequence). The CDR3 length is 16 residues. The V end was cut by 1 base, the J end by 0 bases, with 10 bases between. CDR3 in amino acids: CATSRGLPDSGNTIYF. The CDR3 DNA reads TGTGCCACCAGCAGAGGACTGCCCGACTCTGGAAACACCATATATTTT.

The chain couples TRBV10-2 to TRBJ2-7; 9 bases line up with TRBD1. This CDR3 is 14 amino acids long. With 6 bases clipped from V and 1 base from J, the junction kept 4 bases outside the gene matches. From germline, CDR1 is WSHSY and CDR2 SAAADI. The CDR3 nucleotides are TGCGCCAGCAGGCCCGGGACAGGGTCCTACGAGCAGTACTTC. Protein: CASRPGTGSYEQYF.

V is TRBV4-3 and J is TRBJ1-1, with D maybe TRBD1 (6 bases). The germline gives CDR1 LGHNA, CDR2 YSLEER. The CDR3 is 15 amino acids. Trimming removed 7 bases from V and 3 bases from J, with 18 bases in between. The CDR3 sequence is CASTQGLRWDTEAFF. CDR3 nucleotides: TGCGCCAGCACCCAGGGGCTACGTTGGGACACTGAAGCTTTCTTT.

This clone was detected once. This rearrangement joins TRBV2 to TRBJ2-7, with D perhaps matching TRBD1 (6 bases). The CDR3 length is 16 residues. Deletions cut 3 bases from V and 7 bases from J, with 22 bases between. CDR1 and CDR2 (germline): SNHLY, FYNNEI. The CDR3, as DNA: TGTGCCAGCAGTGACCGGACAGCCTCCCTTTCTGGGGAGCAGTACTTC. It codes for CASSDRTASLSGEQYF.